The entry that follows covers one T cell receptor beta chain sequence. The V gene's germline CDR1 is LGHNA and CDR2 YSLEER. The CDR3 length is 13 residues. Between the trimmed V and J ends, which lost 4 bases and 7 bases, there was a span of 11 bases. The data are from a study of CD8 T cells in ankylosing spondylitis. Quantitative barcoded 5'-RACE was used to prepare TCR beta libraries. Each CDR3 protein is one row after TCRdb ran MiXCR on the 5' RACE reads. The sample holds 150,000 or so distinct CDR3 sequences, 9.8% seen once. The TCR sequence derives from a female donor with ankylosing spondylitis or in good health (not recorded which). The sample consisted of blood, either unsorted or a sorted T cell fraction (not recorded which). The chain combines TRBV4-3 with TRBJ2-1; weak D call: TRBD2 (6 bases). Written as DNA, the CDR3 is TGCGCCAGCAGCCGGGGCCTAGCGAATGAGCAGTTCTTC. It specifies CASSRGLANEQFF.